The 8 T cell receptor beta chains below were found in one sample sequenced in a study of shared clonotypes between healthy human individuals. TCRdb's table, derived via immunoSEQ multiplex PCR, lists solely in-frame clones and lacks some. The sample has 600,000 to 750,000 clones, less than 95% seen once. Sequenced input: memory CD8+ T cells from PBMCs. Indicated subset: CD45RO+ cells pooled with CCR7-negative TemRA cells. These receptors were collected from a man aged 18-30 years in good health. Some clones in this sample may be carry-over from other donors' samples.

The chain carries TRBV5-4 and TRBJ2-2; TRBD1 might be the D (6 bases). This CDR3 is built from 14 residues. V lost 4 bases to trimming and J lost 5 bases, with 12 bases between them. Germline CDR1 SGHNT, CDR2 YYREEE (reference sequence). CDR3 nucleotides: TGTGCCAGCAGCACCCTGGACAGTACCGGGGAGCTGTTTTTT. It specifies CASSTLDSTGELFF.

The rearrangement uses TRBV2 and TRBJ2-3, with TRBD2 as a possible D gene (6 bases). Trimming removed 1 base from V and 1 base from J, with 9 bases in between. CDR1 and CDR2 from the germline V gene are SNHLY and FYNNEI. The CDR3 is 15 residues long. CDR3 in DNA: TGTGCCAGCAGTGAAGGGCGGAGGGGCACAGATACGCAGTATTTT. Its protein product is CASSEGRRGTDTQYF.

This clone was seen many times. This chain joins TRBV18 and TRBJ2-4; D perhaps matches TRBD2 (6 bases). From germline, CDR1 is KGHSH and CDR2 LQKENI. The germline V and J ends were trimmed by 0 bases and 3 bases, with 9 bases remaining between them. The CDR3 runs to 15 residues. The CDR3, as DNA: TGTGCCAGCTCACCACCGGAGGGGTTCAAAAACATTCAGTACTTC. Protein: CASSPPEGFKNIQYF.

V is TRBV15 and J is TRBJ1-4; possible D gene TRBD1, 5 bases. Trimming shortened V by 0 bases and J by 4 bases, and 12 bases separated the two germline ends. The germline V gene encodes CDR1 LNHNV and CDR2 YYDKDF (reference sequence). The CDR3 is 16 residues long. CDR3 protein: CATSRERYRYNEKLFF. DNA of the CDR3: TGTGCCACCAGCAGAGAACGTTACAGGTATAATGAAAAACTGTTTTTT.

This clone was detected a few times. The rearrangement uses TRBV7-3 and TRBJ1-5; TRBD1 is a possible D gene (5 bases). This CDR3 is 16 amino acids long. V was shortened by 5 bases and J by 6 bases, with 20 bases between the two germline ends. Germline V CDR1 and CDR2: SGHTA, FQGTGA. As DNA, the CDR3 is TGTGCCAGCAGCCCCAGTGTGTCAGGGAGGAGTCAGCCCCAGCATTTT. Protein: CASSPSVSGRSQPQHF.

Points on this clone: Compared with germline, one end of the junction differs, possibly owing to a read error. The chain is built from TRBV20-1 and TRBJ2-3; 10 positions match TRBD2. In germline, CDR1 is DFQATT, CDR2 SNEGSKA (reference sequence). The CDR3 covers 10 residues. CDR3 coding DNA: TGCAGTGCAATTAGCGGGAGGCCTCCTTTT. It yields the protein CSAISGRPPF.

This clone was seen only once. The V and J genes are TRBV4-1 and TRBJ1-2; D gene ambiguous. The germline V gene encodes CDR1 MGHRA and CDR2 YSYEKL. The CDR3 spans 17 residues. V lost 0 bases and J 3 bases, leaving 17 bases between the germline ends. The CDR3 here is CASSQDSLSGKYYGYTF. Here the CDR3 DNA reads TGCGCCAGCAGCCAAGATTCTTTATCGGGGAAGTACTATGGCTACACCTTC.

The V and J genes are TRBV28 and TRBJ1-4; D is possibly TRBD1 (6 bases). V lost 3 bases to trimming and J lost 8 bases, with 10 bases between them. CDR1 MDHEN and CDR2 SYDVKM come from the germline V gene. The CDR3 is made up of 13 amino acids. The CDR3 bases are TGTGCCAGCAGTTTTCCAGGGGTAGAAAAACTGTTTTTT. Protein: CASSFPGVEKLFF.